This is a list of T cell receptor beta chains from one sample in a study of blood T cell repertoires in COVID-19. The method was immunoSEQ multiplex PCR; TCRdb's version includes in-frame clones alone and lacks a portion of them. In the table there are about 310,000 clones, about nine tenths of which are singletons. Sequences were obtained from PBMCs or T cells enriched from blood (not recorded which). The receptors originated from a woman aged 18-29 years who had recovered from COVID-19. CDR3s include the opening cysteine and the closing phenylalanine or tryptophan. The D gene is left open where the match is weak. Size is stated for part of the rows, as once, few or many counts, or as a class when the clone is expanded.

-	TRBV25-1	-	TRBJ1-2	CASSEGGLYGYTF	TGTGCCAGCAGTGAAGGGGGCCTTTATGGCTACACCTTC
TRBD2	TRBV11-1	-	TRBJ2-7	CASSLGLAFYEQYF	TGTGCCAGCAGTTTGGGACTAGCGTTCTACGAGCAGTACTTC
TRBD1	TRBV6-5	-	TRBJ1-5	CASSYSGDSGKPQHF	TGTGCCAGCAGTTACTCAGGGGACAGTGGTAAGCCCCAGCATTTT
-	TRBV7-9	-	TRBJ1-2	CASSLLQGLSYTF	TGTGCCAGCAGCTTACTTCAGGGATTAAGCTACACCTTC
-	TRBV7-3	-	TRBJ1-1	CASSRGMNTEAFF	TGTGCCAGCAGTCGGGGGATGAACACTGAAGCTTTCTTT
-	TRBV18	few	TRBJ2-5	CASSPDRQTQYF	TGTGCCAGCTCCCCGGACAGACAGACCCAGTACTTC
TRBD1	TRBV29-1	-	TRBJ1-2	CSVEKEVRGPDGYTF	TGCAGCGTTGAAAAGGAGGTCAGGGGGCCAGATGGCTACACCTTC
-	TRBV9	few	TRBJ1-3	CASSGSLGNTIYF	TGTGCCAGCAGCGGAAGCCTCGGAAACACCATATATTTT
TRBD2	TRBV6-2/TRBV6-3	-	TRBJ2-7	CASSYYAGEEYEQYF	TGTGCCAGCAGTTACTATGCGGGAGAAGAGTACGAGCAGTACTTC
TRBD1	TRBV5-1	-	TRBJ1-2	CASSTTQGDYGYTF	TGCGCCAGCAGCACAACTCAGGGGGACTATGGCTACACCTTC
TRBD1	TRBV7-2	-	TRBJ2-1	CASSSDFRDRGPYNEQFF	TGTGCCAGCAGCTCCGACTTCCGGGACAGGGGCCCCTACAATGAGCAGTTCTTC